These 31 T cell receptor beta chains were sequenced from one sample in a study of shared clonotypes between healthy human individuals. The data were produced by immunoSEQ multiplex PCR, yet TCRdb's version contains in-frame clones alone and is incomplete. The sample yields roughly 1,000,000 clones, around 78% seen once. Source material: memory CD4+ T cells from PBMCs. Subset specified: CD45RA-negative fraction. All receptors derive from a man in his late teens or twenties in good health. Some clones in this sample may be carry-over from other donors' samples.

This chain uses TRBV19 with TRBJ2-2; 10 positions agree with TRBD1. The CDR3 totals 18 residues. V shed 7 bases, J shed 5 bases, and the junction held 16 bases outside the gene matches. Germline V lookup: CDR1 LNHDA, CDR2 SQIVND (reference sequence). The chain's CDR3 is CASIPRGQGRSKTGELFF. DNA for the CDR3: TGTGCCAGTATCCCAAGGGGACAGGGGAGATCAAAGACCGGGGAGCTGTTTTTT.

The gene calls are TRBV4-2 and TRBJ2-3; a possible D gene is TRBD2 (6 bases). Germline loops: CDR1 LGHNA, CDR2 YNFKEQ. The germline V and J ends were trimmed by 4 bases and 4 bases, with 9 bases remaining between them. The CDR3 runs 13 residues. The CDR3 loop is CASSPASADTQYF. The CDR3 nucleotides read TGTGCCAGCAGCCCGGCTAGCGCAGATACGCAGTATTTT.

There are many counts of this clone. The chain recombines TRBV2 with TRBJ2-3, with D possibly being TRBD2 (5 bases). This CDR3 is built from 15 residues. Trimming took 6 bases from V and 2 from J, leaving 15 bases between them. The germline V gene encodes CDR1 SNHLY and CDR2 FYNNEI. DNA for the CDR3: TGTGCCAGCAGAGCTATGGGAGTTACCACAGATACGCAGTATTTT. Its protein product is CASRAMGVTTDTQYF.

This rearrangement joins TRBV7-2 to TRBJ2-7; TRBD2 matches at 9 bases. CDR3 length: 15 amino acids. Germline CDR1 and CDR2: SGHTA and FQGNSA. V was pared by 5 bases and J by 2 bases, with 7 bases of the junction left unmatched. The CDR3 here is CASSKGTSRAYEQYF. CDR3 coding DNA: TGTGCCAGCAGCAAAGGGACTAGCCGCGCCTACGAGCAGTACTTC.

In this sample, this clone turned up once. The chain combines TRBV6-1 with TRBJ1-2, with D tentatively TRBD1 (5 bases). This CDR3 region has 14 residues. Germline V gene lookup returns CDR1 MNHNS and CDR2 SASEGT. With 1 base removed from V and 7 bases from J, the gap between germline ends came to 13 bases. CDR3 protein: CASSEGGETGGYTF. The DNA of the CDR3 is TGTGCCAGCAGTGAAGGGGGCGAAACTGGTGGCTACACCTTC.

The chain recombines TRBV2 with TRBJ2-5; 16 nucleotides agree with TRBD2. The junction had 7 bases not matched to a gene; V was cut back by 8 bases and J by 1 base. Per the germline V gene, CDR1 is SNHLY and CDR2 is FYNNEI. The CDR3 sequence is 17 residues long. In nucleotides, the CDR3 is TGTGCCAGCGGGACTAGCGGGAGGGCAATAGCCCAAGAGACCCAGTACTTC. Protein sequence: CASGTSGRAIAQETQYF.

This clone came up a few times. CDR3 region: CASSLAPSMGYGYTF. The CDR3 DNA follows: TGCGCCAGCAGCTTGGCCCCTTCGATGGGCTATGGCTACACCTTC. The rearrangement links TRBV5-1 to TRBJ1-2; no firm D call. Germline V gene lookup returns CDR1 SGHRS and CDR2 YFSETQ. The CDR3 extends over 15 amino acids. Trimming removed 0 bases from V and 4 bases from J, with 13 bases in between.

The rearrangement links TRBV28 to TRBJ2-3, with D perhaps matching TRBD1 or TRBD2 (6 bases each). The CDR3 is 14 amino acids. Germline V gives CDR1 MDHEN, CDR2 SYDVKM. V dropped 6 bases and J dropped 3 bases, with 13 bases sitting between them. Here the CDR3 reads CASSGGGVTDTQYF. DNA of the CDR3: TGTGCCAGCAGCGGGGGCGGGGTAACAGATACGCAGTATTTT. Looking up the rest from reference TRBV28 and TRBJ2-3 gives the full variable domain: DVKVTQSSRYLVKRTGEKVFLECVQDMDHENMFWYRQDPGLGLRLIYFSYDVKMKEKGDIPEGYSVSREKKERFSLILESASTNQTSMYLCASSGGGVTDTQYFGPGTRLTVL.

V gene TRBV19 combines with J gene TRBJ1-1, with TRBD1 matching 7 bases. Germline CDR1 and CDR2: LNHDA and SQIVND (reference sequence). The CDR3 sequence is 15 residues long. J was trimmed by 4 bases and V by 5 bases; bases with no gene match: 10. The CDR3 sequence is CASSRRDRDSTEAFF. The CDR3 DNA sequence: TGTGCCAGTAGTCGCCGGGACAGAGATTCCACTGAAGCTTTCTTT.

V gene TRBV4-2 combines with J gene TRBJ2-1; D call uncertain. The V and J ends lost 4 bases and 0 bases respectively, with 10 bases between them. The CDR3 is 15 residues long. Germline V lookup: CDR1 LGHNA, CDR2 YNFKEQ. The CDR3 is CASSPAQNSYNEQFF. The CDR3 region has the DNA TGTGCCAGCAGCCCTGCCCAGAACTCCTACAATGAGCAGTTCTTC.

The gene calls are TRBV14 and TRBJ1-1; a possible D gene is TRBD1 (5 bases). V shed 0 bases and J shed 5 bases, with 16 bases lying between them. CDR1 and CDR2 from the germline V gene are SGHDN and FVKESK. The CDR3 totals 16 residues. CDR3 amino acids: CASSQDWGGGRTEAFF. For the CDR3, the DNA is TGTGCCAGCAGCCAAGATTGGGGCGGAGGGAGGACTGAAGCTTTCTTT.

The chain links TRBV6-6 to TRBJ2-5, with D perhaps given as TRBD1 or TRBD2 (7 bases each). The V end was cut by 5 bases, the J end by 7 bases, with 14 bases between. This CDR3 spans 13 amino acids. In germline, CDR1 is MNHNY, CDR2 SVGAGI (reference sequence). The CDR3 DNA reads as TGTGCCAGCAGTCAGGGGGGGAGTGGGACCCAGTACTTC. It encodes CASSQGGSGTQYF.

The J gene is TRBJ2-7, the V gene TRBV29-1; 10 bases are shared with TRBD1. The CDR3 is made up of 14 amino acids. Germline V gene data show CDR1 as SQVTM and CDR2 as ANQGSEA. V lost 6 bases to trimming and J lost 4 bases; unmatched junction nucleotides: 9. The CDR3 sequence is CSVQDRGLSYEQYF. The CDR3 coding sequence is TGCAGCGTACAAGACAGGGGGCTATCATACGAGCAGTACTTC.

This clone was counted ten times or more. The chain recombines TRBV29-1 with TRBJ2-7; 7 bases line up with TRBD2. V gave up 4 bases and J gave up 4 bases; unmatched junction bases: 10. CDR3 length: 14 amino acids. Germline loops: CDR1 SQVTM, CDR2 ANQGSEA. The DNA of the CDR3 is TGCAGCGTTGCTTGGGGGGGGTTCTGGTACGAGCAGTACTTC. It translates to CSVAWGGFWYEQYF.

This clone was detected only once. The CDR3 nucleotides read TGTGCCAGCAGTGAATTGGGGGGGGGCCGCCAAGAGACCCAGTACTTC. Translated: CASSELGGGRQETQYF. The V and J genes are TRBV6-1 and TRBJ2-5; D may be TRBD2 (7 bases). Trimming removed 2 bases from V and 1 base from J, with 14 bases in between. Germline CDR1 and CDR2: MNHNS and SASEGT. The CDR3 has 16 residues.

In regard to this clone: Other DNA variants within this sample encode the same CDR3. The V and J genes are TRBV6-1 and TRBJ2-5, with TRBD2 matching over 11 bases. CDR1 is MNHNS, CDR2 SASEGT, per germline. The CDR3 length is 15 residues. Trimming removed 5 bases from V and 4 bases from J; junction bases left unmatched: 6. The CDR3 region has the DNA TGTGCCAGCAGTTTAGCGGGAGGGCCTGGAGAGACCCAGTACTTC. It is translated as CASSLAGGPGETQYF.

This clone came up a few times. The CDR3 protein is CASSESFGLAGMNTQYF. CDR3 sequence (DNA): TGCGCCAGCAGTGAGTCTTTTGGACTAGCGGGAATGAATACGCAGTATTTT. This chain joins TRBV10-1 and TRBJ2-3; 12 positions agree with TRBD2. The V segment lost 0 bases and the J segment 7 bases; nucleotides outside the gene matches: 8. The CDR3 sequence is 17 residues long. The V gene's germline CDR1 is WNHNN and CDR2 SYGVQD (reference sequence).

The chain carries TRBV5-1 and TRBJ2-1, with D perhaps TRBD2 (6 bases). The CDR3 has 14 amino acids. Germline assignment: CDR1 SGHRS and CDR2 YFSETQ. The V end was cut by 1 base, the J end by 6 bases, with 11 bases between. CDR3 residues: CASSLTSPSNEQFF. The CDR3 nucleotides are TGCGCCAGCAGCTTGACTAGCCCGTCCAATGAGCAGTTCTTC.

The V gene is TRBV10-3, the J gene TRBJ1-1; D remains unclear. CDR1 is ENHRY and CDR2 is SYGVKD in the germline V gene. The CDR3 runs 14 residues. V was cut by 7 bases and J by 0 bases, with 12 bases left in between. The CDR3 DNA reads TGTGCCATCAAAAGCAGCAAGATGAACACTGAAGCTTTCTTT. This sequence encodes CAIKSSKMNTEAFF.

This clone was counted between two and nine times. The V and J genes are TRBV10-3 and TRBJ1-3; maybe TRBD1 (5 bases). CDR1 ENHRY and CDR2 SYGVKD come from the germline V gene. Deletions cut 6 bases from V and 8 bases from J, with 14 bases between. The CDR3 is 13 residues long. CDR3 amino acids: CAIRDTSGDTIYF. Here the CDR3 DNA reads TGTGCCATCAGAGACACTTCGGGGGACACCATATATTTT.

The count of this clone is one. This chain joins TRBV7-3 and TRBJ2-5; 7 nucleotides align to TRBD2. J lost 0 bases, V lost 3 bases, and 4 bases had no gene match. Per the germline V gene, CDR1 is SGHTA and CDR2 is FQGTGA. The CDR3 covers 15 residues. The CDR3 DNA is TGTGCCAGCAGCTTGTCTAGCGGCAACCAAGAGACCCAGTACTTC. Translated: CASSLSSGNQETQYF. Full variable domain (remainder filled in from reference TRBV7-3 and TRBJ2-5): GAGVSQTPSNKVTEKGKYVELRCDPISGHTALYWYRQSLGQGPEFLIYFQGTGAADDSGLPNDRFFAVRPEGSVSTLKIQRTERGDSAVYLCASSLSSGNQETQYFGPGTRLLVL.

This clone was seen more than once but under ten times. The chain is built from TRBV15 and TRBJ2-7, with TRBD2 as a possible D gene (6 bases). The CDR3 extends over 16 amino acids. The germline V gene has CDR1 LNHNV and CDR2 YYDKDF (reference sequence). Trimming shortened V by 0 bases and J by 1 base, and 13 bases separated the two germline ends. The CDR3 loop is CATSRERGRGSYEQYF. The CDR3 DNA follows: TGTGCCACCAGCAGAGAGCGGGGACGGGGTTCCTACGAGCAGTACTTC.

V gene TRBV28 combines with J gene TRBJ2-1, with D possibly called TRBD1 or TRBD2 (6 bases each). Trimming pared 6 bases from V and 0 bases from J, leaving 15 bases between. CDR3 size: 16 residues. Germline-derived CDR1 and CDR2 are MDHEN and SYDVKM. The CDR3 region is CASRSRGSGSYNEQFF. The CDR3 region has the DNA TGTGCCAGCAGGTCCAGGGGTAGCGGCTCCTACAATGAGCAGTTCTTC. Looking up the rest from reference TRBV28 and TRBJ2-1 gives the full variable domain: DVKVTQSSRYLVKRTGEKVFLECVQDMDHENMFWYRQDPGLGLRLIYFSYDVKMKEKGDIPEGYSVSREKKERFSLILESASTNQTSMYLCASRSRGSGSYNEQFFGPGTRLTVL.

The table lists this clone with many counts. The chain recombines TRBV10-3 with TRBJ1-5, with TRBD1 identical over 10 bases. The CDR3 totals 14 residues. Trimming at V came to 1 base and at J to 6 bases, leaving 0 bases not matched to a gene. The germline CDR1 and CDR2 sequences are ENHRY and SYGVKD. As DNA, the CDR3 is TGTGCCATCAGTGAGTGGACAGGGGGTCAGCCCCAGCATTTT. Translating it yields CAISEWTGGQPQHF.

This chain uses TRBV18 with TRBJ2-1, with 7 bases aligning to TRBD2. The CDR3 sequence is 17 residues long. Germline assignment: CDR1 KGHSH and CDR2 LQKENI. Trimming cost V 0 bases and J 2 bases; bases outside gene matches: 7. CDR3 residues: CASSPPLASGPYNEQFF. CDR3 bases: TGTGCCAGCTCACCACCGCTGGCTAGCGGCCCCTACAATGAGCAGTTCTTC.

V gene TRBV6-1 combines with J gene TRBJ2-5, with D tentatively TRBD1 (5 bases). This CDR3 spans 14 amino acids. V lost 7 bases, J lost 6 bases, and 18 bases lay in between. CDR1 is MNHNS, CDR2 SASEGT, per germline. The CDR3 region is CASKLLMDTKTQYF. The CDR3 DNA follows: TGTGCCAGCAAGTTACTAATGGACACGAAGACCCAGTACTTC.

This clone has a count of ten or more. The V gene is TRBV10-1, the J gene TRBJ2-2, with TRBD1 identical over 8 bases. With 5 bases clipped from V and 1 base from J, the junction kept 3 bases outside the gene matches. This CDR3 has 15 amino acids. CDR1 WNHNN and CDR2 SYGVQD come from the germline V gene (reference sequence). CDR3 sequence (DNA): TGCGCCAGCAGTTATGGACAGGGGAACACCGGGGAGCTGTTTTTT. This translates into CASSYGQGNTGELFF.

With regard to this clone: Different DNA sequences within this sample yield the same CDR3. V is TRBV20-1 and J is TRBJ1-5; D remains ambiguous. The germline V gene encodes CDR1 DFQATT and CDR2 SNEGSKA (reference sequence). The V end was cut by 1 base, the J end by 6 bases, with 4 bases between. The CDR3 consists of 11 residues. The CDR3, as DNA: TGCAGTGCTAGAGGGGGTCAGCCCCAGCATTTT. It is translated as CSARGGQPQHF.

The rearrangement joins TRBV12-1 to TRBJ2-7; the D call in the table, TRBD1, was not verified against the DNA. TRBV12-1 is a recognized pseudogene. The CDR3 is 14 amino acids. The CDR3 loop reads CASSFRQSSYEQYF. For the CDR3, the DNA is TGTGCCAGCAGCTTTAGACAGAGCTCCTACGAGCAGTACTTC.

The chain joins TRBV7-9 to TRBJ2-5, with 14 bases aligning to TRBD2. CDR3 length equals 15 residues. The V segment lost 5 bases and the J segment 5 bases; nucleotides outside the gene matches: 4. Per the germline V gene, CDR1 is SEHNR and CDR2 is FQNEAQ (reference sequence). The CDR3 DNA reads TGTGCCAGCAGCCGCGGGACTAGCGGGAGTGAGACCCAGTACTTC. Translating gives CASSRGTSGSETQYF.

Here the CDR3 DNA reads TGTGCCAGCAGCCAAGATTTGGTAGCTATCACAGATACGCAGTATTTT. Amino acids: CASSQDLVAITDTQYF. The chain joins TRBV5-4 to TRBJ2-3, with unresolved D. The CDR3 contains 16 residues. The germline CDR1 and CDR2 sequences are SGHNT and YYREEE (reference sequence). V was shortened by 4 bases and J by 2 bases, with 17 bases between the two germline ends.